This T cell receptor (beta chain) was recorded in a study of blood T cell repertoires in COVID-19. This clone turned up a few times. The CDR3 runs 15 residues. The ends were cut back, 0 bases at V and 4 bases at J, with 12 bases in the middle. Germline CDR1 LNHDA, CDR2 SQIVND (reference sequence). The data were produced by immunoSEQ multiplex PCR, yet TCRdb's version contains in-frame clones alone and is incomplete. This sample yields 200,000 or so clones, of which about 87% are seen a single time; roughly 2.7% belongs to the top ten. The source of this sequence is a woman in her thirties who had recovered from COVID-19. Material: PBMCs or T cells enriched from blood (not recorded which). The chain joins TRBV19 to TRBJ1-2, with D possibly matching TRBD1 (5 bases). CDR3 nucleotide sequence: TGTGCCAGTAGTATAGATTCGGGGGATGCCTATGGCTACACCTTC. This codes for CASSIDSGDAYGYTF. Full variable domain (outside the CDR3, taken from reference TRBV19 and TRBJ1-2): DGGITQSPKYLFRKEGQNVTLSCEQNLNHDAMYWYRQDPGQGLRLIYYSQIVNDFQKGDIAEGYSVSREKKESFPLTVTSAQKNPTAFYLCASSIDSGDAYGYTFGSGTRLTVV.